This T cell receptor beta chain derives from a study of tumor and adjacent non-tumor tissue in lung cancer. Turning to the study itself: Histology: about twelve adenocarcinoma, a couple of squamous cell carcinoma, 1 small cell lung cancer.

Study findings and constraints: Tumor tissue had significantly higher TCR diversity than normal lung.

In this sample, this clonotype turned up many times. Its antigen is undetermined. Three rounds of nested PCR, following a modified ARM-PCR protocol, produced the TCRbeta library. TCRdb re-called the multiplex PCR reads through MiXCR, storing one row per CDR3 protein. The profile shows over 110,000 distinct CDR3 sequences, approximately 66% of them singletons. The template was RNA from unsorted bulk tissue. Sequenced material: lung tumor tissue. The sequence was collected from a man aged 60 to 75 with small cell lung cancer.

The CDR3 here is CASSKDRGRGSNQPQHF. CDR3 DNA sequence: TGTGCCAGCAGTAAGGACAGGGGGCGTGGGAGCAATCAGCCCCAGCATTTT. The chain links TRBV12-3 or TRBV12-4 to TRBJ1-5; 11 bases line up with TRBD1. J gave up 1 base and V 5 bases, and 7 bases lay outside the gene matches. This CDR3 comprises 17 residues.